Given below is one T cell receptor beta chain in context. The antigen remains unidentified. As for time point: week 35, safety follow-up. Topical imiquimod accompanied each vaccine dose, which consisted of 300 ug of mutant IDH1 20-mer peptide. The data were taken from a study of a mutant IDH1 vaccine in newly diagnosed glioma. Study overall: Treated patients were approximately 62% male, 37.5% female, mean age about 41 years.

This CDR3 is 17 amino acids long. Trimming took off 10 bases at V and 0 bases at J, with 22 bases between the two ends. The germline CDR1 and CDR2 sequences are SGHVS and FQNEAQ. Libraries were prepared by immunoSEQ multiplex PCR; TCRdb keeps only in-frame clonotypes and omits some of them. Here the sample spans about 50,000 clones, around four fifths being singletons. This clonotype was sampled from a woman younger than 30 with glioma. The chain combines TRBV7-8 with TRBJ1-5; the D gene is possibly TRBD1 (6 bases). This specimen consisted of PBMCs, obtained from a glioma patient whose treatment included an IDH1 peptide vaccine. This CDR3 reads CATLPGHLLLSNQPQHF. DNA for the CDR3: TGTGCCACTTTACCGGGACACCTTCTACTTAGCAATCAGCCCCAGCATTTT.